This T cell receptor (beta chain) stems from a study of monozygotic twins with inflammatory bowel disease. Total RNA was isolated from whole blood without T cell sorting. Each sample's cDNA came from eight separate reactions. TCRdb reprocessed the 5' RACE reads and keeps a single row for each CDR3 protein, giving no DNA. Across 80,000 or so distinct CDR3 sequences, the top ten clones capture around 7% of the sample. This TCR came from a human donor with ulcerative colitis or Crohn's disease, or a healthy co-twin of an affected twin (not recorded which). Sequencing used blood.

The CDR3 here is CASSLGRLAGVPYNEQFF. The V and J genes are TRBV5-4 and TRBJ2-1; TCRdb's assignment of TRBD2 cannot be checked, as there is no DNA. The germline V gene encodes CDR1 SGHNT and CDR2 YYREEE (reference sequence). The CDR3 has 18 residues. Based on the CDR3 plus reference TRBV5-4 and TRBJ2-1, the full variable domain is ETGVTQSPTHLIKTRGQQVTLRCSSQSGHNTVSWYQQALGQGPQFIFQYYREEENGRGNFPPRFSGLQFPNYSSELNVNALELDDSALYLCASSLGRLAGVPYNEQFFGPGTRLTVL.